These T cell receptor beta chains were read from a single sample in a study of T cells in localized non-small cell lung cancer. The protocol was immunoSEQ multiplex PCR, while the TCRdb copy is restricted to in-frame clones and leaves out a portion. Of some 35,000 clones listed, around 94% are singletons. The starting material was peripheral blood, obtained before any cancer treatment. Every receptor here comes from a female donor of 60 years or more with stage I lung adenocarcinoma. Both conserved end residues are part of each CDR3. The D gene is left open where the match is weak. A row's size may be missing; if present it is once, few, many or a size class.

NA,TRBJ2-7,TRBV27,NA,TGTGCCAGCTCAATAAACGGGATCTCCTACGAGCAGTACTTC,CASSINGISYEQYF
NA,TRBJ1-4,TRBV5-1,NA,TGCGCCAGCGCACCCTCCGCGGGTAATGAAAAACTGTTTTTT,CASAPSAGNEKLFF
NA,TRBJ1-2,TRBV11-1,TRBD1,TGTGCCAGCAGCTTAAACGTCCCTGGGACAGGGAATGGCTACACCTTC,CASSLNVPGTGNGYTF
NA,TRBJ1-1,TRBV4-1,NA,TGCGCCAGCAGAGGAGTGACTGAAGCTTTCTTT,CASRGVTEAFF
once,TRBJ1-4,TRBV5-1,NA,TGCGCCAGCAGCTTTGATCCAGGGACGGGTGAAAAACTGTTTTTT,CASSFDPGTGEKLFF
NA,TRBJ1-3,TRBV11-2,NA,TGTGCCAGCAGCTTAAGGGGGGACACCATATATTTT,CASSLRGDTIYF
few,TRBJ1-4,TRBV29-1,NA,TGCAGCGTTGAGGACGGTGGGGGCTTCGATGAAAAACTGTTTTTT,CSVEDGGGFDEKLFF
once,TRBJ1-3,TRBV28,NA,TGTGCCAGCAGGGTCACCTCTGGAAACACCATATATTTT,CASRVTSGNTIYF
NA,TRBJ1-1,TRBV28,NA,TGTGCCAGCAGTCTTCCCTCCAGGGCAGAAGCTTTCTTT,CASSLPSRAEAFF
NA,TRBJ2-5,TRBV19,NA,TGTGCCAGTAGTAGGGTTTCGCAGGACCCCCAGTACTTC,CASSRVSQDPQYF
NA,TRBJ1-6,TRBV23-1,TRBD1,TGCGCCAGCAGTCAAAACCCACCTTCGGACAGGGAGAATTCACCCCTCCACTTT,CASSQNPPSDRENSPLHF
NA,TRBJ1-1,TRBV6-1,TRBD1,TGTGCCAGCAGTGAACAGGGGACAGGGGTGACTGAAGCTTTCTTT,CASSEQGTGVTEAFF
NA,TRBJ1-1,TRBV19,NA,TGTGCCAGTAGTATAGCCAGTTCTGACACTGAAGCTTTCTTT,CASSIASSDTEAFF
few,TRBJ1-1,TRBV18,TRBD1,TGTGCCAGCGTGCAGGGGGCCTTGGACACTGAAGCTTTCTTT,CASVQGALDTEAFF
NA,TRBJ2-6,TRBV5-1,NA,TGCGCCAGCCAACCCTCTGGGGCCAACGTCCTGACTTTC,CASQPSGANVLTF
NA,TRBJ2-2,TRBV16,TRBD1,TGTGCCAGCAGTCGGACAGGGGCCACCGGGGAGCTGTTTTTT,CASSRTGATGELFF
NA,TRBJ1-1,TRBV6-5,NA,TGTGCCAGCAGTCCCCGGGGATACACTGAAGCTTTCTTT,CASSPRGYTEAFF
NA,TRBJ2-1,TRBV28,NA,TGTGCCAGCAGTTTATCGGTCAGATTGGTGGGCAATGAGCAGTTCTTC,CASSLSVRLVGNEQFF
NA,TRBJ2-1,TRBV28,TRBD2,TGTGCCAGCAGTTTATGGGGGGGGAATGAGCAGTTCTTC,CASSLWGGNEQFF
NA,TRBJ1-2,TRBV27,NA,TGTGCCAGCAGCGCCGTAAGGGGAGGGAGCTATGGCTACACCTTC,CASSAVRGGSYGYTF
NA,TRBJ2-1,TRBV11-1,NA,TGTGCCAGCAGCAACCGGCGGGTTTACAATGAGCAGTTCTTC,CASSNRRVYNEQFF
once,TRBJ1-1,TRBV2,NA,TGTGCCAGCAGGGACAGACTCATGAACACTGAAGCTTTCTTT,CASRDRLMNTEAFF
NA,TRBJ1-5,TRBV18,NA,TGTGCCAGCTCACCAGTAAATCAGCCCCAGCATTTT,CASSPVNQPQHF
NA,TRBJ1-1,TRBV6-1,TRBD1,TGTGCCAGCAGCCTGACAGGGGAGGGTTTCACTGAAGCTTTCTTT,CASSLTGEGFTEAFF
NA,TRBJ1-3,TRBV9,TRBD1,TGTGCCAGCAGCGTTGGGACAGGGGGAAACTCTGGAAACACCATATATTTT,CASSVGTGGNSGNTIYF
NA,TRBJ2-7,TRBV2,TRBD1,TGTGCCAGCAGTCCCGGGACAGGGTTGTACGAGCAGTACTTC,CASSPGTGLYEQYF
NA,TRBJ2-7,TRBV6-5,TRBD2,TGTGCCAGCAGCCCACGACTAGCGACTACCTACGAGCAGTACTTC,CASSPRLATTYEQYF
NA,TRBJ2-7,TRBV28,NA,TGTGCCAGCAGTTTAAAATACGAGCAGTACTTC,CASSLKYEQYF
NA,TRBJ2-3,TRBV5-4,NA,TGTGCCAGCAGCCCGCCTAACAGGGCAGATACGCAGTATTTT,CASSPPNRADTQYF
NA,TRBJ1-3,TRBV23-1,TRBD1,TGCGCCAGCAGTCAAACTATACGGACAGGGTTCCCATACATCACTGGAAACACCATATATTTT,CASSQTIRTGFPYITGNTIYF
NA,TRBJ1-5,TRBV11-2,NA,TGTGCCAGCAGCCCGACTGGCAGGGATCAGCCCCAGCATTTT,CASSPTGRDQPQHF
NA,TRBJ2-4,TRBV10-3,NA,TGTGCCATCAGCACCGGACAGACTATAGCCAAAAACATTCAGTACTTC,CAISTGQTIAKNIQYF
NA,TRBJ2-7,TRBV19,NA,TGTGCCAGTAGTACCTCTACGGGCCTTATTTCCTACGAGCAGTACTTC,CASSTSTGLISYEQYF
few,TRBJ1-6,TRBV7-8,TRBD1,TGTGCCAGCAGCTCGAAGACAGGGGGCAATTCACCCCTCCACTTT,CASSSKTGGNSPLHF
NA,TRBJ2-7,TRBV6-1,TRBD1,TGTGCCGTCTTGACAGGGGCTGGCTACGAGCAGTACTTC,CAVLTGAGYEQYF
NA,TRBJ2-5,TRBV7-2,NA,TGTGCCAGCAACCTACCAAAGGGGCTTCAAGAGACCCAGTACTTC,CASNLPKGLQETQYF
once,TRBJ2-7,TRBV4-1,TRBD2,TGCGCCAGCAGCCAAGGGGGAGGAACTAGCGGGGGGTCGGAGCGGCACGAGCAGTACTTC,CASSQGGGTSGGSERHEQYF
NA,TRBJ2-3,TRBV5-1,NA,TGCGCCAGCAGCTTTGACCGGGGGCCCCCTACAGATACGCAGTATTTT,CASSFDRGPPTDTQYF
NA,TRBJ2-1,TRBV5-6,NA,TGTGCCAGCAGCTTGGGAGGGATTGAGCAGTTCTTC,CASSLGGIEQFF
NA,TRBJ2-6,TRBV7-8,NA,TGTGCCAGCAGCGGCCATACGGTCAGCTCAGGGTGGTCTGGGGCCAACGTCCTGACTTTC,CASSGHTVSSGWSGANVLTF